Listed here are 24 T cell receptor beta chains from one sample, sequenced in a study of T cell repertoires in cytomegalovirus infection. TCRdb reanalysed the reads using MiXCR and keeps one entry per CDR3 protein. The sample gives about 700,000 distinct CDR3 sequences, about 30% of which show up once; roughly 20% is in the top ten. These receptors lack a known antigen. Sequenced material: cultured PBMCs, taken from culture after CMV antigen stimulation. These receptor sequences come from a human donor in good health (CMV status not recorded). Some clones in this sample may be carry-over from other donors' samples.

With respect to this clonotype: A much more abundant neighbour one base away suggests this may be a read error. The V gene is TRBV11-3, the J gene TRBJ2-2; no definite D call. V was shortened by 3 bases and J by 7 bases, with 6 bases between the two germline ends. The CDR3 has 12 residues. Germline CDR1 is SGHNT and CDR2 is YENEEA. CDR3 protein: CASSFGLGELFF. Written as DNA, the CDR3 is TGTGCCAGCAGCTTTGGGCTCGGGGAGCTGTTTTTT.

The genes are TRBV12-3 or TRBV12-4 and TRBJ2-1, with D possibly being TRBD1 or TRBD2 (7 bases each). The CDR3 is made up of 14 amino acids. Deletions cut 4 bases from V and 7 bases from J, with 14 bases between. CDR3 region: CASSSGGAPNEQFF. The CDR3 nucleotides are TGTGCCAGCAGTTCAGGGGGGGCACCAAATGAGCAGTTCTTC.

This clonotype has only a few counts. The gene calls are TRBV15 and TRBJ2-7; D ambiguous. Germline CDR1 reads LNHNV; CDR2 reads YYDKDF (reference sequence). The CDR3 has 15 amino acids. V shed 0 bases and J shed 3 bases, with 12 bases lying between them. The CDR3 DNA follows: TGTGCCACCAGCAGAGATCCCGGGTCCAACTACGAGCAGTACTTC. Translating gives CATSRDPGSNYEQYF. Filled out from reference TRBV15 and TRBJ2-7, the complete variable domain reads DAMVIQNPRYQVTQFGKPVTLSCSQTLNHNVMYWYQQKSSQAPKLLFHYYDKDFNNEADTPDNFQSRRPNTSFCFLDIRSPGLGDTAMYLCATSRDPGSNYEQYFGPGTRLTVT.

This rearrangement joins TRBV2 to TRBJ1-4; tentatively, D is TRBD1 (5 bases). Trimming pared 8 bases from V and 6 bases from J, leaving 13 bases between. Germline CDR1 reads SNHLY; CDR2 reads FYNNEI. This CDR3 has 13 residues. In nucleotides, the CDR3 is TGTGCCAGCGGGGCGCCTCTCTATGAAAAACTGTTTTTT. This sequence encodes CASGAPLYEKLFF.

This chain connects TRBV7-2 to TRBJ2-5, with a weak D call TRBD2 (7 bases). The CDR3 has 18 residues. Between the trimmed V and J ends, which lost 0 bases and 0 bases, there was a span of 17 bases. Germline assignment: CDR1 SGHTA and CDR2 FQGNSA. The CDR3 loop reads CASSLAGAGAGNQETQYF. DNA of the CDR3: TGTGCCAGCAGCTTAGCGGGGGCTGGAGCGGGGAACCAAGAGACCCAGTACTTC. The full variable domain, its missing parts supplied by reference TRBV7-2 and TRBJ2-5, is GAGVSQSPSNKVTEKGKDVELRCDPISGHTALYWYRQSLGQGLEFLIYFQGNSAPDKSGLPSDRFSAERTGGSVSTLTIQRTQQEDSAVYLCASSLAGAGAGNQETQYFGPGTRLLVL.

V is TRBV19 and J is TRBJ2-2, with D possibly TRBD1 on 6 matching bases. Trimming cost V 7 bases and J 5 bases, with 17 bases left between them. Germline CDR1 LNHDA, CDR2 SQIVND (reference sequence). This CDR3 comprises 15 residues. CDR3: CASIDTGFGTGELFF. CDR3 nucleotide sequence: TGTGCCAGTATAGATACAGGGTTCGGGACCGGGGAGCTGTTTTTT. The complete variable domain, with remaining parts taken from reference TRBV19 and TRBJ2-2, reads DGGITQSPKYLFRKEGQNVTLSCEQNLNHDAMYWYRQDPGQGLRLIYYSQIVNDFQKGDIAEGYSVSREKKESFPLTVTSAQKNPTAFYLCASIDTGFGTGELFFGEGSRLTVL.

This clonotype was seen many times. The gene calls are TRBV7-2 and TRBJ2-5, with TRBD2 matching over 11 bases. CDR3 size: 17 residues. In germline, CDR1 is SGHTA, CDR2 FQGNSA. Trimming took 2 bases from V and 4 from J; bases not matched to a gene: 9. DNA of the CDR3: TGTGCCAGCAGCTTACCGGGACTAGCGGAAATTAGAGAGACCCAGTACTTC. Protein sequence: CASSLPGLAEIRETQYF.

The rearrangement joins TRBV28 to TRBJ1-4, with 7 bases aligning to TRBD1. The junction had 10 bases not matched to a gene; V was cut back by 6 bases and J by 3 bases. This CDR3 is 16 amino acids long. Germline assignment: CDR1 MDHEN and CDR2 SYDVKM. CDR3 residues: CASRPGQISSNEKLFF. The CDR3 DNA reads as TGTGCCAGCAGACCGGGACAGATATCTTCTAATGAAAAACTGTTTTTT.

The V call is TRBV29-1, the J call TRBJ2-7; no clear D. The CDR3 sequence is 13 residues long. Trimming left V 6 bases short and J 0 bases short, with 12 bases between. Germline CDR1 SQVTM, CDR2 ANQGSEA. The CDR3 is CSVYSTSSYEQYF. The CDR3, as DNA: TGCAGCGTCTATAGTACCAGCTCCTACGAGCAGTACTTC.

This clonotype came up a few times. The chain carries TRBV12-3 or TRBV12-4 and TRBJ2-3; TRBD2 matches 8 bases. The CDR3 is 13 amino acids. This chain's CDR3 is CSLQGLDTDTQYF. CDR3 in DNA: TGTTCCTTGCAGGGACTAGACACAGATACGCAGTATTTT.

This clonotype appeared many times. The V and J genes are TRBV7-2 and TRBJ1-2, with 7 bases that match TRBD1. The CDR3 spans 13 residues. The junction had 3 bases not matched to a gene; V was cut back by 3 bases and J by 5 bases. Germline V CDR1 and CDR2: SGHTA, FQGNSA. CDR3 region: CASSLGQQYGYTF. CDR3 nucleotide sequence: TGTGCCAGCAGCTTGGGACAGCAATATGGCTACACCTTC.

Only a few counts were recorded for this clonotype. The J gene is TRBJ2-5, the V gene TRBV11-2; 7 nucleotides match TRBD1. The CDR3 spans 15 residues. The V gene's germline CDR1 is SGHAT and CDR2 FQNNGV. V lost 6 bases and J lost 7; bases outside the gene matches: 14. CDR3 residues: CASRAPTGPRGTQYF. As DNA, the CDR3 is TGTGCCAGCAGGGCCCCGACAGGGCCCCGTGGGACCCAGTACTTC.

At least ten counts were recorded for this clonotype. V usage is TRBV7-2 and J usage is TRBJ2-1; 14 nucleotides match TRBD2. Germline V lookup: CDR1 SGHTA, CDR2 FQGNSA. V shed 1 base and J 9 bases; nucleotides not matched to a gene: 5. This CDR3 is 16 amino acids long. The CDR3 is CASSLGGTSGRTEQFF. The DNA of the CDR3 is TGTGCCAGCAGCTTAGGTGGGACTAGCGGGAGAACTGAGCAGTTCTTC.

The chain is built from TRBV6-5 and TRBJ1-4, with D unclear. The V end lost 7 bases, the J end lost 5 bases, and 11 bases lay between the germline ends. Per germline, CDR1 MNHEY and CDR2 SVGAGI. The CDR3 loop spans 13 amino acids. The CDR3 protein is CASKGRANEKLFF. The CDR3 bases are TGTGCCAGCAAAGGGAGGGCGAATGAAAAACTGTTTTTT.

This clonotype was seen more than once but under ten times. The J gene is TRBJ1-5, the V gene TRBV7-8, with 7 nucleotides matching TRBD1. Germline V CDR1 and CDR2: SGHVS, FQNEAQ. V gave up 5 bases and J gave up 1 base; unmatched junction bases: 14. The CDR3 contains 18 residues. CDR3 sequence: CASSQWVDRVWSNQPQHF. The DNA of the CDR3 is TGTGCCAGCAGCCAATGGGTCGACAGGGTTTGGAGCAATCAGCCCCAGCATTTT.

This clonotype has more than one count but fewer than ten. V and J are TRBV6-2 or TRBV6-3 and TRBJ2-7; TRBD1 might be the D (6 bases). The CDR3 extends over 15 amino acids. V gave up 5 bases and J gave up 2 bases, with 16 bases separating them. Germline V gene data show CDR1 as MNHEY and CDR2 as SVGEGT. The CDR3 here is CASSTGRVPPYEQYF. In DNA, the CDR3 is TGTGCCAGCAGTACAGGGCGGGTCCCTCCCTACGAGCAGTACTTC.

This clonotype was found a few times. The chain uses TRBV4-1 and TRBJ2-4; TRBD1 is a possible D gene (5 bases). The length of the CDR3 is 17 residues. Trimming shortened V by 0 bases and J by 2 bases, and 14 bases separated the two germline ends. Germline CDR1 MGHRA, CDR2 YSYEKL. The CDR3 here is CASSQEGQGHTKNIQYF. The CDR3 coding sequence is TGCGCCAGCAGCCAAGAAGGCCAAGGACATACCAAAAACATTCAGTACTTC.

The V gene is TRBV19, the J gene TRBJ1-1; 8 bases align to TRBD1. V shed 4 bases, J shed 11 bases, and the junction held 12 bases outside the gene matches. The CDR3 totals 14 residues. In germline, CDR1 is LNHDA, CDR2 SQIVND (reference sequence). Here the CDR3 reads CASSTTGAPAGAFF. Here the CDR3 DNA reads TGTGCCAGTAGTACGACAGGGGCCCCGGCTGGGGCTTTCTTT. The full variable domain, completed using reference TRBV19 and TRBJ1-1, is DGGITQSPKYLFRKEGQNVTLSCEQNLNHDAMYWYRQDPGQGLRLIYYSQIVNDFQKGDIAEGYSVSREKKESFPLTVTSAQKNPTAFYLCASSTTGAPAGAFFGQGTRLTVV.

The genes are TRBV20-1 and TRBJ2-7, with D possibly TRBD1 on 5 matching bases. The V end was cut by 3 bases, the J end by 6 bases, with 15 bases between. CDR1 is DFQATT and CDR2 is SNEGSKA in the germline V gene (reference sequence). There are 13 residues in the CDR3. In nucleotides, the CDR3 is TGCAGTGCTAGGAACTCAGGGTTCTCCGAGCAGTACTTC. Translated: CSARNSGFSEQYF.

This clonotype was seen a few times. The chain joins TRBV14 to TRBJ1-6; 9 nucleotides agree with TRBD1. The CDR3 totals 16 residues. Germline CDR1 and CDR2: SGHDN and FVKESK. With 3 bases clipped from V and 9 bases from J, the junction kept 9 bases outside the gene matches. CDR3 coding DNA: TGTGCCAGCAGCCATTACAGGACAGGGGTGGGTTCACCCCTCCACTTT. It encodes CASSHYRTGVGSPLHF.

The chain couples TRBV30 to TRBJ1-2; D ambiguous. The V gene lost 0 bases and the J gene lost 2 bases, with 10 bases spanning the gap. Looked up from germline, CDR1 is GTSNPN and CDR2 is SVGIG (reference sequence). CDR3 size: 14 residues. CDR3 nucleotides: TGTGCCTGGAGTGTACGAGGAACAAACTATGGCTACACCTTC. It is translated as CAWSVRGTNYGYTF.

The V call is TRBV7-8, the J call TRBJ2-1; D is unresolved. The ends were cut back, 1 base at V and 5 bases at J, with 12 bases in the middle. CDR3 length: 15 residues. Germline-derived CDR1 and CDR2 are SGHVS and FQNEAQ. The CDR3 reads CASSLGRQAHNEQFF. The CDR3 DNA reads TGTGCCAGCAGCTTAGGGCGGCAGGCCCACAATGAGCAGTTCTTC. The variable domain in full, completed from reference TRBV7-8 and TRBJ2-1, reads GAGVSQSPRYKVAKRGQDVALRCDPISGHVSLFWYQQALGQGPEFLTYFQNEAQLDKSGLPSDRFFAERPEGSVSTLKIQRTQQEDSAVYLCASSLGRQAHNEQFFGPGTRLTVL.

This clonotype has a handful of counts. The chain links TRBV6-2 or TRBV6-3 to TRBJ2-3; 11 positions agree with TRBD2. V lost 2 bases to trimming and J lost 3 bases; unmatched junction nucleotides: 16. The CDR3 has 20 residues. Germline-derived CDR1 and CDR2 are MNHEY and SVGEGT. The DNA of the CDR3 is TGTGCCAGCAGTTACCCGGGGACTAGCGGAGTACCCGGGGGAACAGATACGCAGTATTTT. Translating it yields CASSYPGTSGVPGGTDTQYF.

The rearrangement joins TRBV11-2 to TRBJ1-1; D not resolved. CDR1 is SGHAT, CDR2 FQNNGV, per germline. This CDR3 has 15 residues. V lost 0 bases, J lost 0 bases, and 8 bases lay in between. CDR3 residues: CASSLDPQMNTEAFF. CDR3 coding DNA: TGTGCCAGCAGCTTAGATCCCCAGATGAACACTGAAGCTTTCTTT.